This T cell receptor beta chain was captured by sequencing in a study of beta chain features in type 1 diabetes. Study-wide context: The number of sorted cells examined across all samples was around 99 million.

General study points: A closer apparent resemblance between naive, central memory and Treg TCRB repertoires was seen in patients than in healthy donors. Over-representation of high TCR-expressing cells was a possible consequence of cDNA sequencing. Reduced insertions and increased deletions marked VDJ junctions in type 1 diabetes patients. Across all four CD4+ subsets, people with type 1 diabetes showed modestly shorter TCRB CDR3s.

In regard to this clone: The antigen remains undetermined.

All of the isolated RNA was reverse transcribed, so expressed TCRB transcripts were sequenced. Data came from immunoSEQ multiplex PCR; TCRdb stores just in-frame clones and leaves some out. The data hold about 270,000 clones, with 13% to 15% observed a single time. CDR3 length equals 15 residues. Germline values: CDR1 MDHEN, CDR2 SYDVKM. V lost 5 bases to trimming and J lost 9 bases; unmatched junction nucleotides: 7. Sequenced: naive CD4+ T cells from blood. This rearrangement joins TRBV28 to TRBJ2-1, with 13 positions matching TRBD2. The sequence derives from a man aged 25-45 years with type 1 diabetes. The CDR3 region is CASSLTSGRAGEQFF. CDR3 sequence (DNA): TGTGCCAGCAGTCTAACTAGCGGGAGGGCCGGTGAGCAGTTCTTC.